The 25 T cell receptor beta chains listed next were all sequenced from one sample in a study of T-cell reconstitution after alpha-beta-depleted transplantation in children. Researchers prepared the TCRbeta library using unique molecular identifiers, the study reports. From the PCR reads, TCRdb called clonotypes with MiXCR, one entry per CDR3 protein. The data show hundreds of thousands of distinct CDR3 sequences, around 15% seen once. The sequenced sample was PBMCs, mostly from graft donor cells, obtained 360 days after TCRalphabeta/CD19-depleted stem cell transplant. The receptor set was obtained from a boy younger than two who had a stem cell transplant for Wiskott-Aldrich syndrome, so the T cells may come from the graft donor.

The rearrangement uses TRBV29-1 and TRBJ2-5; D is undetermined. This CDR3 is 15 amino acids long. The V and J ends lost 0 bases and 5 bases respectively, with 16 bases between them. Germline CDR1 reads SQVTM; CDR2 reads ANQGSEA. The CDR3 sequence is CSVEDGTVSWETQYF. CDR3 DNA sequence: TGCAGCGTTGAAGATGGTACGGTCTCGTGGGAGACCCAGTACTTC.

This clonotype was seen only a few times. This rearrangement joins TRBV4-3 to TRBJ2-1; D possibly corresponds to TRBD2 (5 bases). The CDR3 runs 13 residues. Trimming removed 0 bases at V and 9 bases at J, with 9 bases between. The germline gives CDR1 LGHNA, CDR2 YSLEER. The CDR3 sequence: CASSQEILAEQFF. CDR3 DNA: TGCGCCAGCAGCCAAGAGATTCTAGCTGAGCAGTTCTTC.

This clonotype turned up a few times. V is TRBV6-5 and J is TRBJ2-2; 8 bases line up with TRBD2. The CDR3 has 16 amino acids. The V gene end was trimmed by 2 bases and the J gene end by 3 bases; junction bases not matched to a gene: 5. In germline, CDR1 is MNHEY, CDR2 SVGAGI. The CDR3 protein is CASSYITGGHTGELFF. The CDR3 DNA sequence: TGTGCCAGCAGTTACATTACGGGAGGGCACACCGGGGAGCTGTTTTTT.

Only a few counts were recorded for this clonotype. V usage is TRBV4-1 and J usage is TRBJ2-5; TRBD1 is a possible D gene (6 bases). V was shortened by 1 base and J by 5 bases, with 14 bases between the two germline ends. CDR3 size: 15 residues. Germline CDR1 MGHRA, CDR2 YSYEKL. The CDR3 spells CASSQGDTLGETQYF. The CDR3 DNA follows: TGCGCCAGCAGCCAAGGGGACACCTTGGGGGAGACCCAGTACTTC.

The CDR3 nucleotides are TGTGCCAGCTACCTAGGGGGACAGGAAACCTACAATGAGCAGTTCTTC. Protein product: CASYLGGQETYNEQFF. The genes are TRBV12-3 or TRBV12-4 and TRBJ2-1; the match to TRBD1 covers 8 bases. CDR3 length equals 16 residues. Trimming removed 8 bases from V and 2 bases from J; junction bases left unmatched: 11.

V usage is TRBV5-1 and J usage is TRBJ1-2; D is perhaps TRBD1 (6 bases). CDR3 length: 17 residues. Between the trimmed V and J ends, which lost 3 bases and 0 bases, there was a span of 18 bases. Germline V CDR1 and CDR2: SGHRS, YFSETQ. In DNA, the CDR3 is TGCGCCAGCAGCTCTGGACAGTCTACAGTTCCTAACTATGGCTACACCTTC. It yields the protein CASSSGQSTVPNYGYTF. The variable domain in full, completed from reference TRBV5-1 and TRBJ1-2, reads KAGVTQTPRYLIKTRGQQVTLSCSPISGHRSVSWYQQTPGQGLQFLFEYFSETQRNKGNFPGRFSGRQFSNSRSEMNVSTLELGDSALYLCASSSGQSTVPNYGYTFGSGTRLTVV.

This chain links TRBV5-5 with TRBJ2-7, with D perhaps matching TRBD1 (6 bases). This CDR3 spans 15 amino acids. The germline V gene encodes CDR1 SGHKS and CDR2 YYEKEE (reference sequence). V lost 0 bases and J lost 2, with 12 bases in between. CDR3 bases: TGTGCCAGCAGCTTGGGGGCAGGGGAAGCCTACGAGCAGTACTTC. Encoded protein: CASSLGAGEAYEQYF.

This chain joins TRBV7-2 and TRBJ2-5, with D uncertain. This CDR3 region has 13 residues. Looked up from germline, CDR1 is SGHTA and CDR2 is FQGNSA. Trimming removed 2 bases at V and 5 bases at J, with 9 bases between. CDR3 region: CASSLKTGETQYF. In nucleotides, the CDR3 is TGTGCCAGCAGCTTAAAAACCGGGGAGACCCAGTACTTC.

The chain is built from TRBV15 and TRBJ2-1, with TRBD1 matching over 8 bases. J was trimmed by 4 bases and V by 6 bases; bases with no gene match: 11. CDR1 and CDR2 (germline): LNHNV, YYDKDF (reference sequence). The CDR3 contains 16 residues. CDR3 sequence: CATSPQTGVSYNEQFF. The CDR3 DNA reads as TGTGCCACCAGTCCTCAGACAGGGGTGTCTTACAATGAGCAGTTCTTC.

The sample holds many counts of this clonotype. The chain is built from TRBV10-3 and TRBJ2-7; unclear D gene. The germline gives CDR1 ENHRY, CDR2 SYGVKD. V was pared by 1 base and J by 5 bases, with 9 bases between. There are 13 residues in the CDR3. The CDR3 is CAISEFGHNEQYF. CDR3 in DNA: TGTGCCATCAGTGAGTTCGGCCATAACGAGCAGTACTTC.

This sequence joins TRBV7-9 and TRBJ2-2; tentative D call: TRBD1 (5 bases). V was shortened by 5 bases and J by 2 bases, with 9 bases between the two germline ends. CDR3 length equals 14 residues. Germline loops: CDR1 SEHNR, CDR2 FQNEAQ (reference sequence). This CDR3 reads CASSATVNTGELFF. CDR3 nucleotides: TGTGCCAGCAGCGCGACAGTAAACACCGGGGAGCTGTTTTTT.

Many counts were recorded for this clonotype. V is TRBV27 and J is TRBJ2-2; a weak D match, TRBD2 (5 bases). Germline V gene sequence: CDR1 MNHEY, CDR2 SMNVEV (reference sequence). The CDR3 contains 13 residues. Trimming took 6 bases from V and 6 from J, leaving 11 bases between them. CDR3: CASSLWGAGELFF. CDR3 coding DNA: TGTGCCAGCAGCTTGTGGGGAGCCGGGGAGCTGTTTTTT.

V usage is TRBV12-3 or TRBV12-4 and J usage is TRBJ2-7; 15 bases fit TRBD2. The CDR3 runs 19 residues. The ends lost 6 bases at V and 5 bases at J; junction bases unmatched: 17. Here the CDR3 reads CASSPLPLGLAGGKDEQYF. In DNA form, the CDR3 reads TGTGCCAGCAGCCCCCTTCCCCTGGGACTAGCGGGAGGAAAGGACGAGCAGTACTTC.

This clonotype was picked up a small number of times. The V and J genes are TRBV5-1 and TRBJ1-1; D call uncertain. With 0 bases removed from V and 9 bases from J, the gap between germline ends came to 9 bases. The germline gives CDR1 SGHRS, CDR2 YFSETQ. The CDR3 has 12 amino acids. The CDR3 sequence: CASSLDGRKAFF. CDR3 nucleotide sequence: TGCGCCAGCAGCTTGGACGGCCGTAAAGCTTTCTTT.

This chain connects TRBV7-9 to TRBJ1-2; 8 bases map to TRBD1. The germline V gene encodes CDR1 SEHNR and CDR2 FQNEAQ (reference sequence). V lost 2 bases to trimming and J lost 7 bases; unmatched junction nucleotides: 12. The CDR3 covers 16 residues. The chain's CDR3 is CASSLPHRGAALGYTF. The DNA for the CDR3 is TGTGCCAGCAGCTTACCCCACAGGGGGGCCGCCCTTGGCTACACCTTC.

This clonotype was observed a few times. The V and J genes are TRBV24-1 and TRBJ2-7; 9 nucleotides match TRBD2. Germline CDR1 KGHDR, CDR2 SFDVKD. The length of the CDR3 is 14 residues. Trimming took 5 bases from V and 3 from J; bases not matched to a gene: 4. This chain's CDR3 is CATSGSGRGYEQYF. The CDR3 nucleotides are TGTGCCACCAGTGGTAGCGGGAGAGGCTACGAGCAGTACTTC.

The chain combines TRBV20-1 with TRBJ2-5; 11 bases agree with TRBD2. With V trimmed by 0 bases and J by 5 bases, 11 bases remained unmatched. This CDR3 is built from 17 residues. Looked up from germline, CDR1 is DFQATT and CDR2 is SNEGSKA (reference sequence). This chain's CDR3 is CSARDPLPLAGDETQYF. The CDR3 DNA reads TGCAGTGCTAGAGACCCACTACCACTAGCGGGAGATGAGACCCAGTACTTC.

This clonotype was counted a few times. DNA for the CDR3: TGTGCCAGCAGCTTGATTGGACCAGAGAACATTCAGTACTTC. This translates into CASSLIGPENIQYF. This chain uses TRBV7-9 with TRBJ2-4; D not resolved. Germline V CDR1 and CDR2: SEHNR, FQNEAQ (reference sequence). With 3 bases removed from V and 7 bases from J, the gap between germline ends came to 13 bases. The CDR3 has 14 amino acids. The entire variable domain, with the rest obtained from reference TRBV7-9 and TRBJ2-4, is as follows: DTGVSQNPRHKITKRGQNVTFRCDPISEHNRLYWYRQTLGQGPEFLTYFQNEAQLEKSRLLSDRFSAERPKGSFSTLEIQRTEQGDSAMYLCASSLIGPENIQYFGAGTRLSVL.

The rearrangement uses TRBV6-1 and TRBJ2-7; D remains unclear. The V and J ends lost 7 bases and 6 bases respectively, with 22 bases between them. This CDR3 has 15 amino acids. Germline CDR1 MNHNS, CDR2 SASEGT. CDR3 sequence (DNA): TGTGCCAGCACCCCCAGTATGTGGTTCTCAGGCGAGCAGTACTTC. This sequence encodes CASTPSMWFSGEQYF.

This clonotype was seen a handful of times. DNA for the CDR3: TGTGCCAGCAGCTTAGGACCGGGTGGTGATAGCACAGATACGCAGTATTTT. It yields the protein CASSLGPGGDSTDTQYF. The chain carries TRBV7-8 and TRBJ2-3; unclear D gene. Germline CDR1 is SGHVS and CDR2 is FQNEAQ. There are 17 residues in the CDR3. The ends were cut back, 1 base at V and 0 bases at J, with 14 bases in the middle.

The chain joins TRBV4-2 to TRBJ2-7; perhaps D is TRBD1 or TRBD2 (6 bases each). CDR3 length equals 16 residues. The germline V gene encodes CDR1 LGHNA and CDR2 YNFKEQ. Trimming left V 0 bases short and J 4 bases short, with 16 bases between. The CDR3 DNA follows: TGTGCCAGCAGCCAAGAGGGAGGTTGGGGGCTGTACGAGCAGTACTTC. Protein product: CASSQEGGWGLYEQYF.

This clonotype was seen only a few times. The chain employs TRBV9 and TRBJ2-2, with D possibly TRBD1 on 6 matching bases. V was clipped by 3 bases and J by 2 bases, with 11 bases between them. This CDR3 is 15 amino acids long. Germline-derived CDR1 and CDR2 are SGDLS and YYNGEE. In nucleotides, the CDR3 is TGTGCCAGCAGCGCCGCGACAGGCAACACCGGGGAGCTGTTTTTT. Its protein product is CASSAATGNTGELFF.

The chain uses TRBV7-6 and TRBJ2-2; D uncertain. CDR1 is SGHVS and CDR2 is FNYEAQ in the germline V gene. The ends were cut back, 2 bases at V and 2 bases at J, with 15 bases in the middle. This CDR3 is built from 17 residues. The DNA of the CDR3 is TGTGCCAGCAGCTTACGTCTCCTCGGGCCCAACACCGGGGAGCTGTTTTTT. Its translation: CASSLRLLGPNTGELFF. The whole variable domain, remainder taken from reference TRBV7-6 and TRBJ2-2, is GAGVSQSPRYKVTKRGQDVALRCDPISGHVSLYWYRQALGQGPEFLTYFNYEAQQDKSGLPNDRFSAERPEGSISTLTIQRTEQRDSAMYRCASSLRLLGPNTGELFFGEGSRLTVL.

The genes are TRBV12-3 or TRBV12-4 and TRBJ1-1, with 7 bases matching TRBD1. Trimming at V came to 3 bases and at J to 1 base, leaving 8 bases not matched to a gene. The CDR3 is made up of 16 amino acids. CDR3 region: CASSLLTGAGNTEAFF. The CDR3 region has the DNA TGTGCCAGCAGTTTGCTTACAGGGGCCGGGAACACTGAAGCTTTCTTT.

This clonotype was counted ten times or more. V usage is TRBV20-1 and J usage is TRBJ2-7; 12 bases line up with TRBD2. CDR1 DFQATT and CDR2 SNEGSKA come from the germline V gene (reference sequence). With 1 base clipped from V and 2 bases from J, the junction kept 9 bases outside the gene matches. This CDR3 has 17 amino acids. Here the CDR3 reads CSARVRTSGDSPYEQYF. For the CDR3, the DNA is TGCAGTGCTAGAGTTCGGACTAGCGGGGACTCACCCTACGAGCAGTACTTC.